This T cell receptor (beta chain) comes out of a study of shared clonotypes between healthy human individuals. CDR3 size: 15 residues. J lost 4 bases, V lost 1 base, and 3 bases had no gene match. Germline V gives CDR1 SGHAT, CDR2 FQNNGV. Donors, healthy HIV-negative adults, lacked recent acute infections or vaccinations. For genomic DNA, unsorted samples relied on tens of millions of PBMCs. The assay was carried out at the deep level. The sequencing of unsorted PBMC DNA took place on ten immunoSEQ deep assay plates. The repertoire was sequenced with immunoSEQ multiplex PCR; TCRdb's copy has only in-frame clones and lacks some. The sample yields hundreds of thousands of clones, roughly 80% seen once.

The rearrangement links TRBV11-2 to TRBJ2-2, with TRBD2 identical over 7 bases. The specimen was PBMCs. The TCR originated in a woman aged 40 to 50 in good health. Some clones in this sample may be carry-over from other donors' samples. This CDR3 reads CASSLVLAPTGELFF. For the CDR3, the DNA is TGTGCCAGCAGCTTAGTACTAGCGCCCACCGGGGAGCTGTTTTTT.